Presented here are 3 T cell receptor beta chains from one specimen sequenced in a study of cytomegalovirus exposure and HLA in healthy donors. The PCR made use of 60 Vbeta and 13 Jbeta primers. Sequencing was performed with immunoSEQ multiplex PCR; in TCRdb, only in-frame clones are kept and a portion is missing. The data show 99,000 or so clones, approximately 82% seen once. Sample: PBMCs. The receptors derive from a middle-aged man in good health and CMV-seropositive.

The V gene is TRBV28, the J gene TRBJ2-7; TRBD1 matches 9 bases. J was trimmed by 3 bases and V by 3 bases; bases with no gene match: 6. The CDR3 is 15 residues long. Germline-derived CDR1 and CDR2 are MDHEN and SYDVKM. Here the CDR3 DNA reads TGTGCCAGCAGTTTGGGGGGGACAGGGAGCTACGAGCAGTACTTC. Translation: CASSLGGTGSYEQYF.

The V call is TRBV9, the J call TRBJ1-2; 10 nucleotides line up with TRBD1. From germline, CDR1 is SGDLS and CDR2 YYNGEE. Unmatched junction bases numbered 7, after V lost 3 bases and J lost 8 bases. The CDR3 contains 14 residues. CDR3 sequence reads: CASSGSGTGVGYTF. CDR3 nucleotides: TGTGCCAGCAGCGGATCCGGGACAGGGGTCGGCTACACCTTC.

This clone was counted a few times. This chain links TRBV30 with TRBJ2-4; the match to TRBD1 covers 7 bases. The germline gives CDR1 GTSNPN, CDR2 SVGIG (reference sequence). Trimming took 2 bases from V and 0 from J; bases not matched to a gene: 7. The length of the CDR3 is 16 residues. The CDR3: CAWSPRDSIAKNIQYF. Written as DNA, the CDR3 is TGTGCCTGGAGTCCACGGGACAGCATAGCCAAAAACATTCAGTACTTC.